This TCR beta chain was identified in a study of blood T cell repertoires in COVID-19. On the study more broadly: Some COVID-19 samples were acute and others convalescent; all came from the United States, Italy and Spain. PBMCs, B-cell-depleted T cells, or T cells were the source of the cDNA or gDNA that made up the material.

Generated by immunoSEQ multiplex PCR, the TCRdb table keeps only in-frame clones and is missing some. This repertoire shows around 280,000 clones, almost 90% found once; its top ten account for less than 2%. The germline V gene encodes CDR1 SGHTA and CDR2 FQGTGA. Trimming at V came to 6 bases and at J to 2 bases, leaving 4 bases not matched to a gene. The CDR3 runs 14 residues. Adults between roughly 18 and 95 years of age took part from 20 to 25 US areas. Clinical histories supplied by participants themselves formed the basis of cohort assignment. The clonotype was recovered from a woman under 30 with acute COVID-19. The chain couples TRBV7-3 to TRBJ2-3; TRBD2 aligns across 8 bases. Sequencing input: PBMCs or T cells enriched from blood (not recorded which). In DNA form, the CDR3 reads TGTGCCAGCAGTATAGCGGGATCCACAGATACGCAGTATTTT. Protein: CASSIAGSTDTQYF.